Below, 18 T cell receptor beta chains from the same sample are listed, as sequenced in a study of blood T cell repertoires in COVID-19. The data were produced by immunoSEQ multiplex PCR, yet TCRdb's version contains in-frame clones alone and is incomplete. The sample lists tens of thousands of clones; 82% were seen once. Sequencing was performed on peripheral blood. The receptors here all came from a human donor in a cohort sampled during active COVID-19.

The genes are TRBV27 and TRBJ1-5; D is perhaps TRBD1 (5 bases). CDR1 and CDR2 from the germline V gene are MNHEY and SMNVEV (reference sequence). This CDR3 is 14 amino acids long. The V gene lost 0 bases and the J gene lost 7 bases, with 10 bases spanning the gap. The CDR3 DNA follows: TGTGCCAGCAGTTTATCGACGGGGGACCAGCCCCAGCATTTT. Protein: CASSLSTGDQPQHF.

The chain uses TRBV6-2 or TRBV6-3 and TRBJ1-2; 7 bases agree with TRBD1. CDR3 length: 13 residues. Per the germline V gene, CDR1 is MNHEY and CDR2 is SVGEGT. After removal of 5 bases from V and 3 bases from J, the junction contained 3 bases not matched to a gene. CDR3 region: CASSLGTDYGYTF. In nucleotides, the CDR3 is TGTGCCAGCAGTCTGGGGACAGACTATGGCTACACCTTC.

This chain uses TRBV15 with TRBJ2-7; 12 bases agree with TRBD2. The CDR3 loop spans 14 amino acids. From germline, CDR1 is LNHNV and CDR2 YYDKDF (reference sequence). The trim removed 5 bases at V and 6 bases at J, leaving 5 bases unmatched. This chain's CDR3 is CATSPRLAGAEQYF. CDR3 nucleotides: TGTGCCACCAGCCCACGACTAGCGGGGGCCGAGCAGTACTTC.

The V gene is TRBV7-2, the J gene TRBJ2-7; 9 positions agree with TRBD2. The germline gives CDR1 SGHTA, CDR2 FQGNSA. The CDR3 spans 15 residues. V shed 1 base, J shed 7 bases, and the junction held 8 bases outside the gene matches. The CDR3 loop is CASSLEGGGAKEQYF. Here the CDR3 DNA reads TGTGCCAGCAGCTTAGAAGGCGGGGGGGCAAAAGAGCAGTACTTC.

The rearrangement uses TRBV2 and TRBJ1-1; unclear D gene. Trimming stripped 4 bases from V and 1 base from J, with 7 bases between. Per the germline V gene, CDR1 is SNHLY and CDR2 is FYNNEI. The CDR3 is 13 amino acids. DNA of the CDR3: TGTGCCAGCAGTGTGGAGAGGAACACTGAAGCTTTCTTT. Translation: CASSVERNTEAFF.

The chain recombines TRBV5-4 with TRBJ1-1; the D is unclear. Germline CDR1 SGHNT, CDR2 YYREEE (reference sequence). The CDR3 length is 13 residues. Trimming took off 2 bases at V and 2 bases at J, with 7 bases between the two ends. The DNA of the CDR3 is TGTGCCAGCAGCTTCGACACCAACACTGAAGCTTTCTTT. Protein product: CASSFDTNTEAFF.

The chain carries TRBV29-1 and TRBJ1-1; D possibly corresponds to TRBD1 (5 bases). The CDR3 length is 15 residues. In germline, CDR1 is SQVTM, CDR2 ANQGSEA. Deletions cut 0 bases from V and 4 bases from J, with 15 bases between. The CDR3 protein is CSVEDPSGLGTEAFF. In DNA form, the CDR3 reads TGCAGCGTTGAAGATCCGTCAGGGTTAGGCACTGAAGCTTTCTTT. Based on the CDR3 plus reference TRBV29-1 and TRBJ1-1, the full variable domain is SAVISQKPSRDICQRGTSLTIQCQVDSQVTMMFWYRQQPGQSLTLIATANQGSEATYESGFVIDKFPISRPNLTFSTLTVSNMSPEDSSIYLCSVEDPSGLGTEAFFGQGTRLTVV.

This chain joins TRBV5-1 and TRBJ2-2; 7 nucleotides line up with TRBD1. V lost 4 bases, J lost 6 bases, and 9 bases stayed unmatched. The germline V gene encodes CDR1 SGHRS and CDR2 YFSETQ. The CDR3 is made up of 15 amino acids. CDR3 residues: CASSIVTGPAGELFF. CDR3 sequence (DNA): TGCGCCAGCAGCATAGTGACAGGGCCGGCCGGGGAGCTGTTTTTT.

The chain recombines TRBV5-8 with TRBJ2-7, with D possibly TRBD1 on 6 matching bases. The germline V gene has CDR1 SGHTS and CDR2 YDEGEE. This CDR3 spans 13 amino acids. V lost 3 bases and J lost 3, with 10 bases in between. The CDR3 here is CASSSVRGYEQYF. DNA for the CDR3: TGTGCCAGCAGCTCGGTCAGGGGCTACGAGCAGTACTTC.

In the case of this clone: Other DNA sequences in this sample translate to the same CDR3. V and J are TRBV19 and TRBJ2-1, with TRBD2 matching over 10 bases. The V and J ends lost 3 bases and 3 bases, in that order; junction bases with no gene match: 2. This CDR3 has 15 residues. Germline-derived CDR1 and CDR2 are LNHDA and SQIVND (reference sequence). DNA of the CDR3: TGTGCCAGTAGTATCGCTAGCGGGGGCTACAATGAGCAGTTCTTC. Encoded protein: CASSIASGGYNEQFF.

In regard to this clone: The sample holds other DNA sequences that translate to the same CDR3. CDR3 bases: TGTGCCAGCTCACCCGAGGAGACCCAGTACTTC. Translation: CASSPEETQYF. This chain uses TRBV18 with TRBJ2-5; no reliable D call. Trimming shortened V by 3 bases and J by 5 bases, and 4 bases separated the two germline ends. CDR3 length: 11 residues. Germline-derived CDR1 and CDR2 are KGHSH and LQKENI.

The chain carries TRBV30 and TRBJ2-7; possible D gene TRBD1, 6 bases. The germline gives CDR1 GTSNPN, CDR2 SVGIG (reference sequence). The germline V and J ends were trimmed by 6 bases and 1 base, with 13 bases remaining between them. The length of the CDR3 is 13 residues. CDR3 DNA: TGTGCCTGTTCGGGACATAATTCCTACGAGCAGTACTTC. Its protein is CACSGHNSYEQYF.

The CDR3 loop is CASSAQNYEQYF. The DNA of the CDR3 is TGTGCCAGTAGTGCCCAGAACTACGAGCAGTACTTC. This sequence joins TRBV19 and TRBJ2-7; D not certain. Deletions cut 5 bases from V and 3 bases from J, with 8 bases between. The CDR3 consists of 12 residues. Germline CDR1 LNHDA, CDR2 SQIVND (reference sequence).

The chain links TRBV4-1 to TRBJ2-7; a possible D gene is TRBD1 (5 bases). The CDR3 is 14 amino acids. Trimming shortened V by 4 bases and J by 3 bases, and 13 bases separated the two germline ends. Germline V gene data show CDR1 as MGHRA and CDR2 as YSYEKL. The CDR3 sequence is CASSPLQGSYEQYF. CDR3 in DNA: TGCGCCAGCAGCCCTCTCCAGGGAAGCTACGAGCAGTACTTC.

The V call is TRBV2, the J call TRBJ2-7, with D perhaps matching TRBD2 (6 bases). The V gene lost 1 base and the J gene lost 0 bases, with 10 bases spanning the gap. Germline V gives CDR1 SNHLY, CDR2 FYNNEI. The CDR3 extends over 15 amino acids. The CDR3 region has the DNA TGTGCCAGCAGTGAAGGCGGGGATAACTCCTACGAGCAGTACTTC. Its translation: CASSEGGDNSYEQYF.

This clone has only one observation. CDR3 DNA sequence: TGTGCCATCAGCGGGACAGCCGGCTACGAGCAGTACTTC. It encodes CAISGTAGYEQYF. The V and J genes are TRBV10-3 and TRBJ2-7, with 7 bases that match TRBD1. The junction had 5 bases not matched to a gene; V was cut back by 6 bases and J by 3 bases. CDR3 length: 13 amino acids. Germline values: CDR1 ENHRY, CDR2 SYGVKD.

This sequence joins TRBV6-2 or TRBV6-3 and TRBJ1-1; D remains ambiguous. Trimming removed 5 bases at V and 1 base at J, with 11 bases between. CDR3 length equals 14 residues. Per the germline V gene, CDR1 is MNHEY and CDR2 is SVGEGT. CDR3 sequence: CASSRLSGNTEAFF. The DNA of the CDR3 is TGTGCCAGCAGTAGACTTTCTGGGAACACTGAAGCTTTCTTT.

The chain joins TRBV11-2 to TRBJ2-7; D might be TRBD2 (5 bases). CDR3 size: 13 residues. Germline values: CDR1 SGHAT, CDR2 FQNNGV. The V end was cut by 5 bases, the J end by 7 bases, with 15 bases between. The CDR3 sequence: CASSGGLLGEQYF. The CDR3 nucleotides are TGTGCCAGCAGCGGAGGCCTCCTCGGGGAGCAGTACTTC.